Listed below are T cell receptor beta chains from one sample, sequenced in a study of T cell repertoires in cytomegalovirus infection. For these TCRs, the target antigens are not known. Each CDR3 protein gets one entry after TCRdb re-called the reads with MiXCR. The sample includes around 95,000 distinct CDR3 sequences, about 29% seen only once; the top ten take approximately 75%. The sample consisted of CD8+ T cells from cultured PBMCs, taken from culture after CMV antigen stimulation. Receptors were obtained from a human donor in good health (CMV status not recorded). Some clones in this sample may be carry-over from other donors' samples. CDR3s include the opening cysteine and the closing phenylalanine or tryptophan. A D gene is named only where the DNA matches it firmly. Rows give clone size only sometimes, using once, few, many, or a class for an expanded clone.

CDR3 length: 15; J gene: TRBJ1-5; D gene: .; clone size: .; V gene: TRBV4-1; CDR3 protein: CASSHLAGENQPQHF; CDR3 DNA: TGCGCCAGCAGCCACCTCGCGGGGGAGAATCAGCCCCAGCATTTT
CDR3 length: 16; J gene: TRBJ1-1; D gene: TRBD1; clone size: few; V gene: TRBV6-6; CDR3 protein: CASRTFDRGPNTEAFF; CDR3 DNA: TGTGCCAGCAGAACTTTCGACAGGGGCCCGAACACTGAAGCTTTCTTT
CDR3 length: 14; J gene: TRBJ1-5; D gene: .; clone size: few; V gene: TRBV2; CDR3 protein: CASSGQGLNQPQHF; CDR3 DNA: TGTGCCAGCAGTGGGCAGGGTCTCAATCAGCCCCAGCATTTT
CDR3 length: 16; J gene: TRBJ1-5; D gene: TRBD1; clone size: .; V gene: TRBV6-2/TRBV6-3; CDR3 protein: CASSGQGLQLNQPQHF; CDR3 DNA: TGTGCCAGCAGTGGACAGGGTTTACAGCTAAATCAGCCCCAGCATTTT
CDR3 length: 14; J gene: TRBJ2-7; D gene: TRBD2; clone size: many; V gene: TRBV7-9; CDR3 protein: CASSLDAGGYEQYF; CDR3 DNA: TGTGCCAGCAGCTTAGACGCGGGGGGCTACGAGCAGTACTTC
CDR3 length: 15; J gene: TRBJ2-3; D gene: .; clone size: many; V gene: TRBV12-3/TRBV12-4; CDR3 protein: CASSDRGSGADTQYF; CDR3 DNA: TGTGCCAGCAGTGACCGAGGTAGCGGAGCAGATACGCAGTATTTT
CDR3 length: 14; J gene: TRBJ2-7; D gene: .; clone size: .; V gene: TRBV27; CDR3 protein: CASSLWGSSYEQYF; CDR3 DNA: TGTGCCAGCAGTTTGTGGGGGAGCTCCTACGAGCAGTACTTC
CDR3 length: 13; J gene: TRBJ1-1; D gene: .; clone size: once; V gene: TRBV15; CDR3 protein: CATSRDRSTEAFF; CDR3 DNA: TGTGCCACCAGCAGAGACCGGAGCACTGAAGCTTTCTTT
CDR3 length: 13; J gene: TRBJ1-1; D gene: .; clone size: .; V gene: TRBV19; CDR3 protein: CASSIGGNTEAFF; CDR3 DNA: TGTGCCAGTAGTATTGGGGGGAACACTGAAGCTTTCTTT
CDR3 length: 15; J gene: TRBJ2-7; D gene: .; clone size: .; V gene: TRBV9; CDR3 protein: CASSVAGTSKDEQYF; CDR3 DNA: TGTGCCAGCAGCGTAGCCGGGACTTCCAAGGACGAGCAGTACTTC
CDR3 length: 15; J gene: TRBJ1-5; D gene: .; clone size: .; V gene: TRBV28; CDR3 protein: CASTRTARRGQPQHF; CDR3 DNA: TGTGCCAGCACCCGGACCGCGAGGCGGGGGCAGCCCCAGCATTTT
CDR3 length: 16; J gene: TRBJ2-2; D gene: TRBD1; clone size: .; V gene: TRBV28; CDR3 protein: CASSKPGTGGTGELFF; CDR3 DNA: TGTGCCAGCAGCAAACCCGGGACAGGGGGAACCGGGGAGCTGTTTTTT
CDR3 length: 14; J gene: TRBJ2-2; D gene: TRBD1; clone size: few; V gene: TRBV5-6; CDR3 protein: CASSQGQAGRELFF; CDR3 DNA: TGTGCCAGCAGCCAAGGACAGGCCGGCAGGGAGCTGTTTTTT
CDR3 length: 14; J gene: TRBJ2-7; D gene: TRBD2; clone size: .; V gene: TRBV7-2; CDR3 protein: CASSFLAGPGEQYF; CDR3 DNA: TGTGCCAGCAGCTTCCTAGCGGGGCCAGGAGAGCAGTACTTC
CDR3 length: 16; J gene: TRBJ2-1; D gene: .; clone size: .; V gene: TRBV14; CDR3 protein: CASSRLQGLVVDEQFF; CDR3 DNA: TGTGCCAGCAGCCGACTGCAAGGCCTGGTTGTGGATGAGCAGTTCTTC
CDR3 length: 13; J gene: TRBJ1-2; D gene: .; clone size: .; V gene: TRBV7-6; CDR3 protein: CASSPAPIYGYTF; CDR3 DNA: TGTGCCAGCAGCCCCGCCCCGATCTATGGCTACACCTTC
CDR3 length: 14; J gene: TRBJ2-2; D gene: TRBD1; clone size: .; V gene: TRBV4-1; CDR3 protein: CASSPIQGAGELFF; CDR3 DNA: TGCGCCAGCAGCCCGATACAGGGGGCCGGGGAGCTGTTTTTT
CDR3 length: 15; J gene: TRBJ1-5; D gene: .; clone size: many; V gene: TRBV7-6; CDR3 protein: CASSLWPRGDQPQHF; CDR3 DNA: TGTGCCAGCAGCTTATGGCCAAGGGGGGATCAGCCCCAGCATTTT
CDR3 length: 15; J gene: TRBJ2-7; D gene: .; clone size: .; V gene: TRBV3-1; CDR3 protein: CASSQEGGDSYEQYF; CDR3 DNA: TGTGCCAGCAGCCAAGAGGGCGGTGACTCCTACGAGCAGTACTTC
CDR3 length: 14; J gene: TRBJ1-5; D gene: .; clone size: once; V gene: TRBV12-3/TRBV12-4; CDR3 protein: CASSQSGSNQPQHF; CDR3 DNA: TGTGCCAGCAGCCAGTCAGGGAGCAATCAGCCCCAGCATTTT
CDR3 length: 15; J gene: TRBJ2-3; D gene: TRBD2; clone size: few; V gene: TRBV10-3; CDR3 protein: CAISVLAGVQDTQYF; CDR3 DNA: TGTGCCATCAGTGTCCTAGCGGGGGTACAGGATACGCAGTATTTT
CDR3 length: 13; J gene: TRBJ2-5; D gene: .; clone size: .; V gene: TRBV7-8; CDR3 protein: CASQVWPQETQYF; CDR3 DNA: TGTGCCAGCCAAGTCTGGCCCCAAGAGACCCAGTACTTC
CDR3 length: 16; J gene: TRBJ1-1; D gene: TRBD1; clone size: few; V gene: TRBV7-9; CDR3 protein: CASSSTRTGVNTEAFF; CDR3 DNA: TGTGCCAGCAGCTCCACAAGGACAGGGGTGAACACTGAAGCTTTCTTT
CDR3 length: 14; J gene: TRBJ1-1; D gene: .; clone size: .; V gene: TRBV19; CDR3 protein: CASRSPWGGTEAFF; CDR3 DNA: TGTGCCAGTAGATCCCCGTGGGGCGGCACTGAAGCTTTCTTT
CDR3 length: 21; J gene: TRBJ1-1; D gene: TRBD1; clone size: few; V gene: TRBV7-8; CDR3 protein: CASSLGYWTGSGTAMNTEAFF; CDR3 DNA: TGTGCCAGCAGCTTAGGCTATTGGACAGGGTCCGGGACGGCAATGAACACTGAAGCTTTCTTT
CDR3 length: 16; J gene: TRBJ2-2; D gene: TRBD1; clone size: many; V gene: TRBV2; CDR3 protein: CASSGVDRANTGELFF; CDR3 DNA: TGTGCCAGCAGTGGGGTTGACAGGGCGAACACCGGGGAGCTGTTTTTT
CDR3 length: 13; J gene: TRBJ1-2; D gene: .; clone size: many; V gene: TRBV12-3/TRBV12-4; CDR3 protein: CASSLGRIYGYTF; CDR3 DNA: TGTGCCAGCAGTTTAGGGCGGATCTATGGCTACACCTTC
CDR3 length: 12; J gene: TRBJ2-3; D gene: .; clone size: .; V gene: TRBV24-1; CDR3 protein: CATSDGSMVQYF; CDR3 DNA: TGTGCCACCAGTGATGGCAGTATGGTGCAGTATTTT
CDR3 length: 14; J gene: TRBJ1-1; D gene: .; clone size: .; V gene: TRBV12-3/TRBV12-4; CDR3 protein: CASSLVSVRTEAFF; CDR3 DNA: TGTGCCAGCAGTTTAGTTTCGGTAAGGACTGAAGCTTTCTTT
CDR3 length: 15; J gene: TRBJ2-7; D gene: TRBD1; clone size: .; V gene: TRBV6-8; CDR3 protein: CASSYSRTGAYEQYF; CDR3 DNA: TGTGCCAGCAGTTACTCACGGACAGGGGCCTACGAGCAGTACTTC
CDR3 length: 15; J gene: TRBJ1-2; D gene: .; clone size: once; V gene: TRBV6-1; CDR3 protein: CASSEILTAHYGYTF; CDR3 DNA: TGTGCCAGCAGCGAAATTCTTACAGCTCACTATGGCTACACCTTC
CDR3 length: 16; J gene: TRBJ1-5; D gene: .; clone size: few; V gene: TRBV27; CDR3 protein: CASRPIGSSSNQPQHF; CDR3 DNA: TGTGCCAGCAGACCCATCGGGAGTAGTAGCAATCAGCCCCAGCATTTT
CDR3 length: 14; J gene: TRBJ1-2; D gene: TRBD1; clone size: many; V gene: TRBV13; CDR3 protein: CASSLGQGSYGYTF; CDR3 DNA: TGTGCCAGCAGCTTGGGACAGGGCAGCTATGGCTACACCTTC
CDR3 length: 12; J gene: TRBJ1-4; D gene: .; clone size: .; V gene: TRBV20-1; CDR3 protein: CSATGALGKLFF; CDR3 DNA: TGCAGTGCTACGGGGGCCCTTGGAAAACTGTTTTTT
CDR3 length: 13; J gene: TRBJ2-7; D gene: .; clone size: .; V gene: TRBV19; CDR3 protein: CASSTRSALEQYF; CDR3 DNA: TGTGCCAGTAGTACGAGATCGGCGCTCGAGCAGTACTTC
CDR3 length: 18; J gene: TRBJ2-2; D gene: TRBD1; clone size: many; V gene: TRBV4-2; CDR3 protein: CASSQEFEGTGGTGELFF; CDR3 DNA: TGTGCCAGCAGCCAGGAATTTGAGGGGACAGGTGGGACCGGGGAGCTGTTTTTT
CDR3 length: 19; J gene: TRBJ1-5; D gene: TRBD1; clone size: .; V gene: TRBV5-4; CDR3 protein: CASSSPGQGGNDGRQPQHF; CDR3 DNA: TGTGCCAGCAGCTCCCCGGGACAGGGGGGAAATGATGGTCGTCAGCCCCAGCATTTT
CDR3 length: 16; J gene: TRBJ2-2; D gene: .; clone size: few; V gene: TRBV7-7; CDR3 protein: CASSFMPTSNTGELFF; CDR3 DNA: TGTGCCAGCAGCTTTATGCCCACCTCGAACACCGGGGAGCTGTTTTTT
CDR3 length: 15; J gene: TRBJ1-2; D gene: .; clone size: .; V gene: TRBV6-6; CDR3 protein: CASSYSTPGEYGYTF; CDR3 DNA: TGTGCCAGCAGTTATTCGACTCCAGGGGAATATGGCTACACCTTC
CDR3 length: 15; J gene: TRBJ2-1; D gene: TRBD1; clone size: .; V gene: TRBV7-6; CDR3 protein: CASSPGQGPLNEQFF; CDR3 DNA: TGTGCCAGCAGCCCCGGACAGGGCCCCTTGAATGAGCAGTTCTTC
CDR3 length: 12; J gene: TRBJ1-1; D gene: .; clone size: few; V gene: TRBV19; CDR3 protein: CASSKGLTEAFF; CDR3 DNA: TGTGCCAGTTCGAAAGGGTTAACTGAAGCTTTCTTT